This T cell receptor (beta chain) was identified in a study of blood T cell repertoires in COVID-19. Produced via immunoSEQ multiplex PCR; TCRdb's table is partial and in-frame only. Of more than 300,000 clones in the sample, 88% are singletons; the top ten hold 1.2%. Looked up from germline, CDR1 is MRHNA and CDR2 is SNTAGT. The CDR3 length is 18 residues. V was pared by 2 bases and J by 8 bases, with 25 bases between. Material: PBMCs or T cells enriched from blood (not recorded which). The sequence came from a woman aged 18-29 years who had recovered from COVID-19. The chain is built from TRBV6-4 and TRBJ1-5; no firm D call. CDR3 DNA sequence: TGTGCCAGCAGTGACAATCACAATCCTTCGAGGGAATGGGAGCCCCAGCATTTT. Its protein is CASSDNHNPSREWEPQHF.